The sequence of this T cell receptor (beta chain) was determined in a study of shared clonotypes between healthy human individuals. Study-level information: There were three CD4 naive, three CD4 memory, two CD8 naive and one CD8 memory plates per donor. Study outcomes and limitations: Naive subsets usually exceeded memory subsets in estimated richness. Non-shared clonotypes had lower generation probabilities than those shared by all four donors.

Deep-level settings were used for running the assay. TCRdb keeps only in-frame clones here, not all; method: immunoSEQ multiplex PCR. The table records about 1 million clones, about 75% of them present only once. Only a few counts were recorded for this clone. Its antigen is unknown. The sample holds other DNA sequences that translate to the same CDR3. CDR3 length equals 14 residues. Germline V lookup: CDR1 KGHSH, CDR2 LQKENI. V lost 2 bases, J lost 0 bases, and 7 bases lay in between. The rearrangement links TRBV18 to TRBJ1-2; D ambiguous. The sequence was collected from a young man in good health. The sample comprised memory CD4+ T cells sorted from blood. This sample's subset: CD45RA-negative fraction. CDR3 in DNA: TGTGCCAGCTCACCAGGGGTAACTAACTATGGCTACACCTTC. Translation: CASSPGVTNYGYTF.